Listed below are T cell receptor beta chains from one sample, sequenced in a study of blood T cells in healthy people across ages. TCRdb itself ran the 5' RACE reads through MiXCR, one entry per CDR3 protein. This table holds under 950,000 distinct CDR3 sequences, 22% found once. The sample comprised blood. The receptors come from a man between 65 and 79 years old in good health. CDR3s include the opening cysteine and the closing phenylalanine or tryptophan. D genes are given only for firm matches. Clone sizes are given selectively: once, few, many, or a class where the clone is expanded.

DNA	CDR3	length	size	V	J	D
TGTGCCAGCAGCTACCTCAGGGGGGCCACTGAAGCTTTCTTT	CASSYLRGATEAFF	14	.	TRBV11-2	TRBJ1-1	TRBD1
TGTGCCAGCAGCGGATTGAATGAGCAGTTCTTC	CASSGLNEQFF	11	many	TRBV9	TRBJ2-1	.
TGCAGTGCTAGAGGGGGAAGCTATGGCTACACCTTC	CSARGGSYGYTF	12	many	TRBV20-1	TRBJ1-2	.
TGCAGTGCTAGAGATACCGGGACTAGCGGGAGTAGGTACAATGAGCAGTTCTTC	CSARDTGTSGSRYNEQFF	18	.	TRBV20-1	TRBJ2-1	TRBD2
TGCGCCAGCAGCCAAGAAGAGGTGAGCAATCAGCCCCAGCATTTT	CASSQEEVSNQPQHF	15	few	TRBV4-1	TRBJ1-5	.
TGCAGTGCTACTACTAGCGGGGGAGCCGGGGAGCTGTTTTTT	CSATTSGGAGELFF	14	few	TRBV20-1	TRBJ2-2	TRBD2
TGTGCCAGCAGCTTGGGTTTTGGGGGAGCGGGACAAGAGACCCGGTACTTC	CASSLGFGGAGQETRYF	17	.	TRBV5-5	TRBJ2-5	.
TGTGCCAGCAGTTACACATTCCCGGGGGCGTACCTAAACACTGAAGCTTTCTTT	CASSYTFPGAYLNTEAFF	18	few	TRBV6-5	TRBJ1-1	.
TGTGCCAGCAGCCAAGAGGACAGGGTCTTCGGCACCTTC	CASSQEDRVFGTF	13	few	TRBV14	TRBJ1-2	TRBD1
TGCGCCAGCAGCTCCGGACTAGCCTACAGGGGAGAGACCCAGTACTTC	CASSSGLAYRGETQYF	16	few	TRBV5-1	TRBJ2-5	.
TGTGCCAGTAGAAAGGGAGAAACTGGAGATACGCAGTATTTT	CASRKGETGDTQYF	14	.	TRBV19	TRBJ2-3	.
TGTGCCAGCAGCTTCCTTGGAGGTCGGGTCGGGGAGCTGTTTTTT	CASSFLGGRVGELFF	15	few	TRBV6-5	TRBJ2-2	.
TGTGCCAGCAGCTTAGCTGGGCCAGAGAACTATGGCTACACCTTC	CASSLAGPENYGYTF	15	.	TRBV7-8	TRBJ1-2	.
TGTGCCAGCAGCCGAACAGGGACCCCCTACGAGCAGTACTTC	CASSRTGTPYEQYF	14	.	TRBV9	TRBJ2-7	.
TGTGCCACCAGAAATCCCGGGACAGGGTCAGGTAATTTT	CATRNPGTGSGNF	13	few	TRBV15	TRBJ2-3	TRBD1
TGTGCCAGCAGTTTTACAGGGGTCTACGAGCAGTACTTC	CASSFTGVYEQYF	13	few	TRBV12-3/TRBV12-4	TRBJ2-7	TRBD1
TGCGCCAGCAGCTTGGAGGGGTTTTCCGCCTACGAGCAGTACTTC	CASSLEGFSAYEQYF	15	few	TRBV5-1	TRBJ2-7	.
TGCGCCAGCAGCTTGGGAGACATTAGCCAGCCCCAGCATTTT	CASSLGDISQPQHF	14	few	TRBV5-1	TRBJ1-5	.
TGCGCCAGCAGCTTCCGGGACTTTTCTGAAGCTTTCTTT	CASSFRDFSEAFF	13	few	TRBV5-1	TRBJ1-1	.
TGTGCCAGCAGTTCCCTAGGACTGACCGCGGGGACAGATACGCGGTATTTT	CASSSLGLTAGTDTRYF	17	few	TRBV12-3/TRBV12-4	TRBJ2-3	.
TGTGCCAGCAGTTACGGGGTTTGGAGAGGGGCGGATGAGCAGTTCTTC	CASSYGVWRGADEQFF	16	.	TRBV6-5	TRBJ2-1	.
TGCAGCGGGTCAGGGTTCCCAAACACTGAAGCTTTCTTT	CSGSGFPNTEAFF	13	many	TRBV29-1	TRBJ1-1	.
TGTGCCAGTAGTGACCTTCGGGGAATCTACACCTTC	CASSDLRGIYTF	12	few	TRBV19	TRBJ1-2	.
TGTGCCAGCAGTAACCCAAACAGGGGAGGAAAGACCGGGGAGCTGTTTTTT	CASSNPNRGGKTGELFF	17	.	TRBV6-5	TRBJ2-2	.
TGTGCCAGCAGTCTCCGGACGGTTAGCACAGATACGCAGTATTTT	CASSLRTVSTDTQYF	15	few	TRBV12-3/TRBV12-4	TRBJ2-3	.
TGCAGTGCTAAGGCTAGCGGGAGAGAGACCCAGTACTTC	CSAKASGRETQYF	13	.	TRBV20-1	TRBJ2-5	TRBD2
TGTGCCAGCAGCGTAGTGGCAGGATACCAAGAGACCCAGTACTTC	CASSVVAGYQETQYF	15	.	TRBV9	TRBJ2-5	.
TGCAGTGCTCAACTTCACCACCTCGGGAGGACCTTAAGGGAGACCCAGTACTTC	CSAQLHHLGRTLRETQYF	18	few	TRBV20-1	TRBJ2-5	TRBD2
TGTGCCAGCAGCGTAGTATTGAGGGGATGGAACACTGAAGCTTTCTTT	CASSVVLRGWNTEAFF	16	.	TRBV9	TRBJ1-1	.